The clone carrying this T cell receptor (beta chain) was recorded many times. As yet, its antigen is unknown. Attached unique molecular identifiers marked individual cDNA molecules. TCRdb redid the calling of the 5' RACE reads with MiXCR, one entry per CDR3 protein. The repertoire holds around 31,000 distinct CDR3 sequences, approximately 5.4% seen once, with over 5% in the top ten. This sample was taken from a study of early T cells in non-severe SARS-CoV-2 infection. Background on the study: Chains were not paired, and sequencing was done on bulk RNA from unsorted whole blood. Study observations and caveats: Comparison of clonotypes with VDJdb favored anti-spike CD8 responses while missing private and CD4 specificities.

Trimming took off 6 bases at V and 3 bases at J, with 8 bases between the two ends. CDR3 length: 11 amino acids. Germline V CDR1 and CDR2: SQVTM, ANQGSEA. The sample taken for sequencing was whole blood. The clonotype was recovered from an adult who was a healthcare worker with PCR-confirmed SARS-CoV-2 infection or an uninfected control (not recorded which). This sequence joins TRBV29-1 and TRBJ1-1; no reliable D call. The CDR3 is CSVQRDTEAFF. The CDR3 nucleotides are TGCAGCGTCCAAAGGGACACTGAAGCTTTCTTT.